This is a list of T cell receptor beta chains from one sample in a study of shared T cell receptors in the human thymus. Repertoires were generated with immunoSEQ multiplex PCR, while TCRdb's copy carries only in-frame clones and drops some. The sample shows hundreds of thousands of clones, just under 95% of them seen only once. Specimen: thymocytes. These receptors originate from a human donor. Both conserved end residues are part of each CDR3. D genes are given only for firm matches. Rows give clone size only sometimes, using once, few, many, or a class for an expanded clone.

J gene: TRBJ2-3
D gene: NA
V gene: TRBV2
clone size: NA
CDR3 protein: CASNRGHSGARVFEDTQYF
CDR3 DNA: TGTGCCAGCAATCGTGGACATTCGGGCGCGAGAGTCTTTGAAGATACGCAGTATTTT

J gene: TRBJ2-5
D gene: NA
V gene: TRBV6-1
clone size: NA
CDR3 protein: CASSLQETQYF
CDR3 DNA: TGTGCCAGCAGCTTACAAGAGACCCAGTACTTC

J gene: TRBJ2-5
D gene: TRBD1
V gene: TRBV12-5
clone size: NA
CDR3 protein: CASGDRGETQYF
CDR3 DNA: TGTGCTAGTGGGGACAGGGGAGAGACCCAGTACTTC

J gene: TRBJ2-7
D gene: NA
V gene: TRBV2
clone size: few
CDR3 protein: CASSGINRDFSSYEQYF
CDR3 DNA: TGTGCCAGCAGTGGGATTAACCGGGACTTTAGCTCCTACGAGCAGTACTTC

J gene: TRBJ2-3
D gene: TRBD1
V gene: TRBV29-1
clone size: NA
CDR3 protein: CSVEPGTGNPDTQYF
CDR3 DNA: TGCAGCGTTGAACCCGGGACAGGGAACCCAGATACGCAGTATTTT

J gene: TRBJ1-1
D gene: NA
V gene: TRBV18
clone size: NA
CDR3 protein: CASSPLRDPNTEAFF
CDR3 DNA: TGTGCCAGCTCACCATTAAGGGACCCTAACACTGAAGCTTTCTTT

J gene: TRBJ2-4
D gene: NA
V gene: TRBV7-9
clone size: NA
CDR3 protein: CASTPGGIGNIQYF
CDR3 DNA: TGTGCCAGCACCCCAGGTGGGATAGGAAACATTCAGTACTTC

J gene: TRBJ2-2
D gene: TRBD1
V gene: TRBV28
clone size: NA
CDR3 protein: CASSGGQGWSGELFF
CDR3 DNA: TGTGCCAGCAGTGGCGGACAGGGCTGGTCCGGGGAGCTGTTTTTT

J gene: TRBJ2-4
D gene: NA
V gene: TRBV21-1
clone size: NA
CDR3 protein: CASSIPRGGVKNIQYF
CDR3 DNA: TGTGCCAGCAGCATCCCTAGGGGGGGAGTCAAAAACATTCAGTACTTC

J gene: TRBJ1-1
D gene: NA
V gene: TRBV19
clone size: NA
CDR3 protein: CASSPGGGVTEAFF
CDR3 DNA: TGTGCCAGTAGCCCCGGGGGAGGGGTTACTGAAGCTTTCTTT

J gene: TRBJ2-3
D gene: NA
V gene: TRBV5-1
clone size: NA
CDR3 protein: CASSLGTTSTDTQYF
CDR3 DNA: TGCGCCAGCAGCTTGGGGACCACCAGCACAGATACGCAGTATTTT

J gene: TRBJ2-7
D gene: NA
V gene: TRBV5-1
clone size: few
CDR3 protein: CASSDLLGSGSYEQYF
CDR3 DNA: TGCGCCAGCAGCGACCTCCTCGGTTCAGGGAGCTACGAGCAGTACTTC

J gene: TRBJ1-2
D gene: NA
V gene: TRBV27
clone size: NA
CDR3 protein: CASSLRRTGYGYTF
CDR3 DNA: TGTGCCAGCAGTTTAAGGCGTACAGGCTATGGCTACACCTTC

J gene: TRBJ2-7
D gene: NA
V gene: TRBV27
clone size: NA
CDR3 protein: CASRVYEQYF
CDR3 DNA: TGTGCCAGCAGAGTTTACGAGCAGTACTTC

J gene: TRBJ1-1
D gene: NA
V gene: TRBV28
clone size: NA
CDR3 protein: CASSPGTFTEAFF
CDR3 DNA: TGTGCCAGCAGCCCCGGGACATTCACTGAAGCTTTCTTT

J gene: TRBJ1-1
D gene: NA
V gene: TRBV6-1
clone size: NA
CDR3 protein: CASRGIRDTEAFF
CDR3 DNA: TGTGCCAGCAGGGGAATCCGGGACACTGAAGCTTTCTTT

J gene: TRBJ2-3
D gene: NA
V gene: TRBV30
clone size: NA
CDR3 protein: CAWSAQGGFCTDTQYF
CDR3 DNA: TGTGCCTGGAGTGCGCAGGGAGGCTTCTGCACAGATACGCAGTATTTT

J gene: TRBJ1-4
D gene: TRBD1
V gene: TRBV5-1
clone size: NA
CDR3 protein: CASSLAYGPGTGGKNEKLFF
CDR3 DNA: TGCGCCAGCAGCTTGGCCTATGGGCCCGGGACAGGGGGCAAAAATGAAAAACTGTTTTTT

J gene: TRBJ1-1
D gene: NA
V gene: TRBV6-1
clone size: NA
CDR3 protein: CASSEVGRTEAFF
CDR3 DNA: TGTGCCAGCAGTGAAGTAGGACGTACTGAAGCTTTCTTT

J gene: TRBJ1-1
D gene: NA
V gene: TRBV28
clone size: once
CDR3 protein: CASTTPTGNTEAFF
CDR3 DNA: TGTGCCAGCACCACCCCGACAGGGAACACTGAAGCTTTCTTT

J gene: TRBJ1-2
D gene: TRBD1
V gene: TRBV4-1
clone size: NA
CDR3 protein: CASSQVPDRGGGSYTF
CDR3 DNA: TGCGCCAGCAGCCAAGTCCCGGACAGGGGAGGTGGAAGCTACACCTTC

J gene: TRBJ1-2
D gene: TRBD1
V gene: TRBV7-9
clone size: NA
CDR3 protein: CASSAIPGQVYGYTF
CDR3 DNA: TGTGCCAGCAGCGCAATCCCGGGACAGGTCTATGGCTACACCTTC

J gene: TRBJ1-2
D gene: NA
V gene: TRBV6-4
clone size: NA
CDR3 protein: CASSDLPYRYGYTF
CDR3 DNA: TGTGCCAGCAGTGACTTGCCGTATCGGTATGGCTACACCTTC

J gene: TRBJ2-1
D gene: NA
V gene: TRBV5-6
clone size: once
CDR3 protein: CASSSNPGPGNYNEQFF
CDR3 DNA: TGTGCCAGCAGCTCGAATCCGGGCCCCGGAAACTACAATGAGCAGTTCTTC

J gene: TRBJ2-3
D gene: TRBD2
V gene: TRBV5-1
clone size: NA
CDR3 protein: CASSFIPGGPNTQYF
CDR3 DNA: TGCGCCAGCAGCTTTATACCGGGAGGGCCGAATACGCAGTATTTT

J gene: TRBJ2-1
D gene: TRBD1
V gene: TRBV25-1
clone size: NA
CDR3 protein: CASSEGDRAYNEQFF
CDR3 DNA: TGTGCCAGCAGTGAAGGGGACAGGGCCTACAATGAGCAGTTCTTC

J gene: TRBJ2-7
D gene: NA
V gene: TRBV7-2
clone size: NA
CDR3 protein: CASSLGALRFYEQYF
CDR3 DNA: TGTGCCAGCAGCTTAGGGGCACTCCGGTTCTACGAGCAGTACTTC

J gene: TRBJ2-1
D gene: NA
V gene: TRBV19
clone size: NA
CDR3 protein: CASTSGTSSYNEQFF
CDR3 DNA: TGTGCCAGTACATCGGGGACCTCCTCCTACAATGAGCAGTTCTTC

J gene: TRBJ2-7
D gene: NA
V gene: TRBV7-8
clone size: NA
CDR3 protein: CASSLITPWYF
CDR3 DNA: TGTGCCAGCAGCTTAATAACTCCCTGGTACTTC

J gene: TRBJ2-1
D gene: NA
V gene: TRBV27
clone size: NA
CDR3 protein: CASSPTPPSSDEQFF
CDR3 DNA: TGTGCCAGCAGTCCCACCCCCCCCAGTAGCGATGAGCAGTTCTTC

J gene: TRBJ2-3
D gene: NA
V gene: TRBV7-9
clone size: NA
CDR3 protein: CASSLELDRNTQYF
CDR3 DNA: TGTGCCAGCAGCTTAGAACTGGACAGAAATACGCAGTATTTT

J gene: TRBJ2-1
D gene: NA
V gene: TRBV12-5
clone size: NA
CDR3 protein: CASGWMAHGSYNEQFF
CDR3 DNA: TGTGCTAGTGGTTGGATGGCACACGGCTCCTACAATGAGCAGTTCTTC

J gene: TRBJ1-1
D gene: TRBD1
V gene: TRBV10-3
clone size: NA
CDR3 protein: CAIRATGDTEAFF
CDR3 DNA: TGTGCCATCAGGGCTACAGGGGACACTGAAGCTTTCTTT

J gene: TRBJ1-1
D gene: NA
V gene: TRBV29-1
clone size: NA
CDR3 protein: CSVDNRLGRRRTEAFF
CDR3 DNA: TGCAGCGTTGATAACAGGCTCGGAAGAAGGCGCACTGAAGCTTTCTTT

J gene: TRBJ2-5
D gene: TRBD1
V gene: TRBV7-9
clone size: NA
CDR3 protein: CASSVTLDRGETQYF
CDR3 DNA: TGTGCCAGCAGCGTTACCCTGGACAGGGGTGAGACCCAGTACTTC

J gene: TRBJ2-2
D gene: TRBD2
V gene: TRBV27
clone size: NA
CDR3 protein: CASSDTGTILAGELFF
CDR3 DNA: TGTGCCAGCAGTGACACCGGGACTATCTTAGCCGGGGAGCTGTTTTTT

J gene: TRBJ2-1
D gene: TRBD2
V gene: TRBV6-1
clone size: NA
CDR3 protein: CASSEGWGLAGFDEQFF
CDR3 DNA: TGTGCCAGCAGTGAAGGGTGGGGACTAGCGGGATTCGATGAGCAGTTCTTC

J gene: TRBJ2-3
D gene: NA
V gene: TRBV27
clone size: NA
CDR3 protein: CASEGRHTDTQYF
CDR3 DNA: TGTGCCAGCGAGGGCAGGCACACAGATACGCAGTATTTT

J gene: TRBJ2-3
D gene: TRBD2
V gene: TRBV29-1
clone size: NA
CDR3 protein: CSVEGGTSGRHTDTQYF
CDR3 DNA: TGCAGCGTTGAGGGGGGTACTAGCGGGAGGCATACAGATACGCAGTATTTT

J gene: TRBJ2-7
D gene: NA
V gene: TRBV28
clone size: NA
CDR3 protein: CASSLQGRNEQYF
CDR3 DNA: TGTGCCAGCAGTTTACAGGGGCGCAACGAGCAGTACTTC

J gene: TRBJ2-6
D gene: TRBD2
V gene: TRBV6-1
clone size: NA
CDR3 protein: CASSEGAVAGGPDSGANVLTF
CDR3 DNA: TGTGCCAGCAGTGAAGGCGCGGTAGCGGGAGGGCCTGACTCTGGGGCCAACGTCCTGACTTTC

J gene: TRBJ1-4
D gene: TRBD1
V gene: TRBV7-8
clone size: NA
CDR3 protein: CASSSGQDRGSATNEKLFF
CDR3 DNA: TGTGCCAGCAGCTCAGGTCAGGACAGGGGATCGGCAACTAATGAAAAACTGTTTTTT

J gene: TRBJ2-7
D gene: NA
V gene: TRBV27
clone size: NA
CDR3 protein: CASSSELRQYF
CDR3 DNA: TGTGCCAGCAGTTCCGAACTACGGCAGTACTTC

J gene: TRBJ2-1
D gene: TRBD2
V gene: TRBV19
clone size: NA
CDR3 protein: CASSPTSPNEQFF
CDR3 DNA: TGTGCCAGTAGTCCGACTAGCCCCAATGAGCAGTTCTTC

J gene: TRBJ1-5
D gene: NA
V gene: TRBV27
clone size: NA
CDR3 protein: CASRPTGFNDNQPQHF
CDR3 DNA: TGTGCCAGCAGGCCAACAGGGTTTAATGACAATCAGCCCCAGCATTTT

J gene: TRBJ2-1
D gene: TRBD2
V gene: TRBV5-1
clone size: NA
CDR3 protein: CASSLDSGSGRGAYNEQFF
CDR3 DNA: TGCGCCAGCAGCTTGGATTCCGGTAGCGGGAGGGGGGCCTACAATGAGCAGTTCTTC

J gene: TRBJ2-7
D gene: NA
V gene: TRBV10-3
clone size: once
CDR3 protein: CAISSQGSAYEQYF
CDR3 DNA: TGTGCCATCAGTTCACAGGGTTCCGCCTACGAGCAGTACTTC

J gene: TRBJ2-4
D gene: TRBD1
V gene: TRBV4-3
clone size: NA
CDR3 protein: CASSQDPGQKLLAKNIQYF
CDR3 DNA: TGCGCCAGCAGCCAAGATCCGGGACAGAAGTTACTAGCCAAAAACATTCAGTACTTC

J gene: TRBJ2-7
D gene: TRBD2
V gene: TRBV28
clone size: few
CDR3 protein: CASSPWTSGSSYEQYF
CDR3 DNA: TGTGCCAGCAGTCCTTGGACTAGCGGGAGCTCCTACGAGCAGTACTTC

J gene: TRBJ2-5
D gene: NA
V gene: TRBV4-2
clone size: once
CDR3 protein: CASSQVPQETQYF
CDR3 DNA: TGTGCCAGCAGCCAGGTCCCTCAAGAGACCCAGTACTTC

J gene: TRBJ1-4
D gene: TRBD1
V gene: TRBV19
clone size: NA
CDR3 protein: CASTRLVGQGALHSAGKLFF
CDR3 DNA: TGTGCCAGTACTCGGCTGGTGGGACAGGGGGCGTTGCATTCGGCCGGAAAACTGTTTTTT

J gene: TRBJ2-4
D gene: TRBD1
V gene: TRBV5-6
clone size: NA
CDR3 protein: CASSQGFKDRRLAKNIQYF
CDR3 DNA: TGTGCCAGCAGCCAAGGTTTTAAGGACAGGCGGTTAGCCAAAAACATTCAGTACTTC

J gene: TRBJ1-4
D gene: TRBD1
V gene: TRBV19
clone size: NA
CDR3 protein: CASSTGTGREKLFF
CDR3 DNA: TGTGCCAGTAGTACCGGGACAGGGCGGGAAAAACTGTTTTTT

J gene: TRBJ2-2
D gene: NA
V gene: TRBV6-1
clone size: NA
CDR3 protein: CGSSEFNTGELFF
CDR3 DNA: TGTGGGTCCTCGGAATTTAACACCGGGGAGCTGTTTTTT

J gene: TRBJ2-7
D gene: NA
V gene: TRBV7-3
clone size: NA
CDR3 protein: CASSEDKNYEQYF
CDR3 DNA: TGTGCCAGCAGCGAAGACAAGAACTACGAGCAGTACTTC

J gene: TRBJ1-1
D gene: TRBD1
V gene: TRBV5-1
clone size: NA
CDR3 protein: CASSSRGTGGQNTEAFF
CDR3 DNA: TGCGCCAGCAGCTCTCGCGGGACAGGGGGCCAGAACACTGAAGCTTTCTTT

J gene: TRBJ1-2
D gene: TRBD1
V gene: TRBV7-7
clone size: NA
CDR3 protein: CASSLSRTGWISWCYTF
CDR3 DNA: TGTGCTAGCAGCTTATCCCGGACAGGGTGGATTTCATGGTGCTACACCTTC